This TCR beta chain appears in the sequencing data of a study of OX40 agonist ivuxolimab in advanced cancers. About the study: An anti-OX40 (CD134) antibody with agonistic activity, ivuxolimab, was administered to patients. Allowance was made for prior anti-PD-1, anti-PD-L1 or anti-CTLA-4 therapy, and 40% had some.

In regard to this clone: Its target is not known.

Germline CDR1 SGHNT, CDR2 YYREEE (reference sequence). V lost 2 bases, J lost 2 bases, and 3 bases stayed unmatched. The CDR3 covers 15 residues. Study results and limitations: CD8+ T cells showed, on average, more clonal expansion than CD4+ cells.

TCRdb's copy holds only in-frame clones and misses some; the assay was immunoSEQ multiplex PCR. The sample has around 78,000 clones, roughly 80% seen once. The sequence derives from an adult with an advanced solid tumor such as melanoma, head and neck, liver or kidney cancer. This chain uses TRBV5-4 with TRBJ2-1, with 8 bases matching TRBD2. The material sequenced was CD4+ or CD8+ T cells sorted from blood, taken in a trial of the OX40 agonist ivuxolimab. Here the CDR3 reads CASSLFGGAYNEQFF. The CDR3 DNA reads TGTGCCAGCAGCTTATTCGGGGGGGCCTACAATGAGCAGTTCTTC. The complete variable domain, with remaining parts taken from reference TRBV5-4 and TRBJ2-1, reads ETGVTQSPTHLIKTRGQQVTLRCSSQSGHNTVSWYQQALGQGPQFIFQYYREEENGRGNFPPRFSGLQFPNYSSELNVNALELDDSALYLCASSLFGGAYNEQFFGPGTRLTVL.